The source of this T cell receptor (beta chain) is a study of CD8 T cells in Susac syndrome. The TEMRA cells underwent FACS enrichment, while the CD8+ and CD4+ T cells underwent negative isolation. When the RNA was reverse transcribed, random hexamers were used with an input of 0.5 to 1 ug. An immunoSEQ multiplex PCR amplified TCR beta CDR3 over 54 Vbeta and 13 Jbeta. Each CDR3 protein gets one entry after TCRdb re-called the immunoSEQ multiplex PCR reads with MiXCR. The sample contains around 200,000 distinct CDR3 sequences, approximately 90% of which appear only once. The sample comprised CD8+ T cells from PBMCs. The sequence was obtained from a human donor with multiple sclerosis.

The CDR3 here is CASSDRTKADGYTF. The CDR3 DNA follows: TGCGCCAGCAGTGACAGAACAAAGGCGGATGGCTACACCTTC. The V and J genes are TRBV4-1 and TRBJ1-2; a weak D match, TRBD1 (5 bases). From germline, CDR1 is MGHRA and CDR2 YSYEKL. The CDR3 is 14 amino acids. V was trimmed by 6 bases and J by 6 bases, leaving 17 bases between them.